This entry concerns a single T cell receptor beta chain. The clone's antigen remains unknown. No clone much larger than this one lies a single base away; base qualities are absent. What this sample's treatment or condition label stands for: allogeneic hematopoietic cell transplantation with graft depleted of TCRalphabeta T cells and CD19 B cells. TCRalphabeta/CD19-depleted allogeneic hematopoietic cell grafts were given to the transplant recipients, all of whom were children. These data belong to a study of T-cell reconstitution after alpha-beta-depleted transplantation in children (TCRdb year 2016). In terms of the full investigation: T-cell immune reconstitution after TCRalphabeta/CD19-depleted allogeneic hematopoietic cell transplantation in children was quantitatively tracked in the study by means of TCR repertoire profiling.

Library creation used PCR. TCRdb names Illumina HiSeq 2500 as the instrument used. TCR library preparation used molecular barcoding, with unique molecular identifiers applied to normalize quantification of the TCRbeta repertoire. In TCRdb, the public reads were trimmed at Q25 with fastp and aligned with MiXCR, with productive beta chains retained. Each record represents a unique CDR3 protein, reported with the most common genes and DNA among its rows. Here the sample has 540,000 or so distinct CDR3 sequences; under 30% occur a single time. The ten largest account for 14% of the sample. CDR1 and CDR2, looked up from the germline V gene, are SGHAT and FQNNGV. The junction shows trimming of 6 bases on V and 8 bases on J, plus 8 bases between the germline ends. The CDR3 covers 11 residues, taking in both the cysteine and the phenylalanine. The DNA shown is the 33-base CDR3, in frame from base 1. General findings and caveats noted by the study authors: Apparently early alphabetaT-cell count recovery about two months after transplant reportedly relied on only several hundred rapidly expanded clones derived from non-depleted graft cells. In some patients, the high TCRbeta diversity seen at day 60 was put down to recipient T cells and intrathymic progenitors that had survived conditioning. Hyperexpanded clone frequencies declined over subsequent months; after one year, T-cell counts and TCRbeta diversity were mostly attributed to newly produced T cells.

This sequence was found in a boy under two years old who had a stem cell transplant for acute myeloid leukemia, so the T cells may come from the graft donor. The starting material was PBMCs, mostly from graft donor cells, obtained 360 days after TCRalphabeta/CD19-depleted stem cell transplant. The rearrangement combines TRBV11-2 with TRBJ2-1; no D segment can be confidently identified. In nucleotide form, the sequence is TGTGCCAGCAGAACCGGTGATGAGCAGTTCTTC. This yields the protein CASRTGDEQFF.